The 17 T cell receptor beta chains presented below share a single source sample, sequenced in a study of beta chain features in type 1 diabetes. Expressed TCRB transcripts were sequenced because the isolated RNA had all been reverse transcribed beforehand. Profiling relied on immunoSEQ multiplex PCR, and the TCRdb table lists in-frame clones only, not all of them. The sample has about 220,000 clones, about 11% seen once. Sequenced sample: central memory CD4+ T cells from blood. These receptors originate from a man between 18 and 29 years old in good health.

The CDR3 nucleotides read TGTGCCAGCAGCTTCGGACGGTCGAACACCGGGGAGCTGTTTTTT. Protein sequence: CASSFGRSNTGELFF. The chain recombines TRBV7-8 with TRBJ2-2, with unresolved D. CDR1 and CDR2 (germline): SGHVS, FQNEAQ. Trimming took 3 bases from V and 0 from J, leaving 8 bases between them. This CDR3 is 15 amino acids long.

J is TRBJ2-3 and V is TRBV25-1; D is possibly TRBD1 (5 bases). This CDR3 spans 14 amino acids. The V gene's germline CDR1 is MGHDK and CDR2 SYGVNS. The V gene lost 5 bases and the J gene lost 4 bases, with 13 bases spanning the gap. The CDR3: CASSSLGAADTQYF. CDR3 in DNA: TGTGCCAGCAGTTCCCTAGGGGCGGCAGATACGCAGTATTTT.

The chain recombines TRBV11-2 with TRBJ2-4, with TRBD2 matching 7 bases. V was clipped by 5 bases and J by 5 bases; unmatched bases: 9. The germline CDR1 and CDR2 sequences are SGHAT and FQNNGV. This CDR3 comprises 15 residues. The CDR3 region is CASSPGGRGENIQYF. The CDR3 bases are TGTGCCAGCAGCCCGGGAGGTAGGGGAGAAAACATTCAGTACTTC.

This clone was counted a few times. J is TRBJ2-3 and V is TRBV4-2, with D perhaps given as TRBD1 or TRBD2 (5 bases each). This CDR3 is built from 17 residues. The germline V gene has CDR1 LGHNA and CDR2 YNFKEQ. The V gene lost 4 bases and the J gene lost 0 bases, with 17 bases spanning the gap. The CDR3 nucleotides read TGTGCCAGCAGCCGAACCGGGACCCCGTCTAGCACAGATACGCAGTATTTT. As protein: CASSRTGTPSSTDTQYF.

This clone has only a few counts. V is TRBV7-8 and J is TRBJ2-7, with D possibly matching TRBD1 (5 bases). CDR3 size: 14 residues. Trimming shortened V by 0 bases and J by 1 base, and 7 bases separated the two germline ends. The V gene's germline CDR1 is SGHVS and CDR2 FQNEAQ. CDR3 protein: CASSLADSSYEQYF. The CDR3 nucleotides are TGTGCCAGCAGCTTAGCAGACAGTTCCTACGAGCAGTACTTC.

The sample holds a few counts of this clone. The rearrangement links TRBV6-1 to TRBJ2-3; 10 nucleotides line up with TRBD2. The germline gives CDR1 MNHNS, CDR2 SASEGT. The CDR3 is 15 residues long. The trim removed 4 bases at V and 4 bases at J, leaving 5 bases unmatched. The CDR3 DNA reads TGTGCCAGCAGTGGACGAGCGGGGGGGCCAGATACGCAGTATTTT. It encodes CASSGRAGGPDTQYF.

Details on this clone: A read error may be the cause here, since a much bigger clone is one base away. The chain employs TRBV30 and TRBJ2-7, with a possible D match to TRBD1 (5 bases). Germline V gives CDR1 GTSNPN, CDR2 SVGIG (reference sequence). Trimming took 3 bases from V and 5 from J, leaving 17 bases between them. CDR3 length: 14 amino acids. CDR3 in amino acids: CAWRVGRVGNEQYF. CDR3 DNA sequence: TGTGCCTGGAGGGTCGGCAGGGTGGGCAACGAGCAGTACTTC.

This clone has at least ten counts. The chain carries TRBV29-1 and TRBJ1-1; 8 nucleotides align to TRBD1. V gave up 5 bases and J gave up 1 base; unmatched junction bases: 12. Looked up from germline, CDR1 is SQVTM and CDR2 is ANQGSEA. The CDR3 is 16 amino acids. The CDR3 protein is CSVSTGGATPNTEAFF. CDR3 DNA: TGCAGCGTTTCCACAGGGGGGGCCACCCCGAACACTGAAGCTTTCTTT.

This clone showed up many times. This sequence joins TRBV21-1 and TRBJ1-1; no DNA check was done on the table's D call, TRBD1. TRBV21-1 is noted as a pseudogene. The CDR3 contains 17 residues. The chain's CDR3 is CARSRGQGTPMNTEAFF. Written as DNA, the CDR3 is TGTGCCAGATCGCGGGGACAGGGGACCCCCATGAACACTGAAGCTTTCTTT.

This clone was seen many times. The DNA of the CDR3 is TGTGCCATCAGTGAGTCGGGGACAGGCGTGTACTCTGGGGCCAACGTCCTGACTTTC. Its protein product is CAISESGTGVYSGANVLTF. This chain links TRBV10-3 with TRBJ2-6, with 8 positions matching TRBD1. The CDR3 runs 19 residues. Germline values: CDR1 ENHRY, CDR2 SYGVKD. V gave up 0 bases and J gave up 0 bases; unmatched junction bases: 7.

This clone was recorded at least ten times. V is TRBV10-3 and J is TRBJ2-4; 8 bases are a match to TRBD2. J lost 6 bases, V lost 10 bases, and 11 bases had no gene match. This CDR3 region has 14 residues. Germline lookup yields CDR1 ENHRY and CDR2 SYGVKD. The CDR3 coding sequence is TGTGCCACCGCAGCGGGAGAGGGGGGAAACATTCAGTACTTC. It yields the protein CATAAGEGGNIQYF.

This clone was seen more than once but under ten times. The gene calls are TRBV5-4 and TRBJ2-2; D perhaps matches TRBD2 (6 bases). Germline V gene data show CDR1 as SGHNT and CDR2 as YYREEE (reference sequence). Trimming took off 5 bases at V and 2 bases at J, with 16 bases between the two ends. This CDR3 spans 16 amino acids. CDR3 DNA: TGTGCCAGCAGTCCGTCGTCCACTAGCAACACCGGGGAGCTGTTTTTT. Protein sequence: CASSPSSTSNTGELFF.

This clone was seen many times. The V gene is TRBV4-2, the J gene TRBJ2-7; 7 nucleotides agree with TRBD2. The CDR3 is 16 amino acids. Germline V lookup: CDR1 LGHNA, CDR2 YNFKEQ. Trimming at V came to 0 bases and at J to 3 bases, leaving 8 bases not matched to a gene. CDR3 DNA: TGTGCCAGCAGCCAAGATCGGAGCGGGGAAGTCTACGAGCAGTACTTC. Amino acids: CASSQDRSGEVYEQYF.

This clone was counted a few times. The rearrangement links TRBV18 to TRBJ2-7; 8 positions agree with TRBD2. The junction had 5 bases not matched to a gene; V was cut back by 3 bases and J by 1 base. The CDR3 is 15 amino acids. Looked up from germline, CDR1 is KGHSH and CDR2 is LQKENI. This CDR3 is CASSPQAGESYEQYF. CDR3 bases: TGTGCCAGCTCACCGCAAGCGGGAGAGTCCTACGAGCAGTACTTC.

With regard to this clone: One end of the junction varies from germline; a read error may be responsible. J is TRBJ2-3 and V is TRBV10-3, with 8 bases aligning to TRBD1. CDR3 length equals 14 residues. Germline V CDR1 and CDR2: ENHRY, SYGVKD. CDR3 region: CASSDRGSTDTQYF. CDR3 nucleotides: TGTGCCAGCAGTGACAGGGGTAGCACAGATACGCAGTATTTT.

This rearrangement joins TRBV7-2 to TRBJ1-3; TRBD1 matches at 8 bases. CDR1 and CDR2 (germline): SGHTA, FQGNSA. Losses at the gene ends were 6 bases for V and 1 base for J; bases not matched to a gene: 5. CDR3 length: 15 residues. In nucleotides, the CDR3 is TGTGCCAGCAGAGAGCGGACAGGGTCTGGAAACACCATATATTTT. Translating gives CASRERTGSGNTIYF.

The V and J genes are TRBV10-3 and TRBJ2-5, with 7 bases matching TRBD2. Germline V lookup: CDR1 ENHRY, CDR2 SYGVKD. V dropped 8 bases and J dropped 0; count of bases not matched to a gene: 0. The length of the CDR3 is 12 residues. The CDR3 protein is CAIRGDQETQYF. The CDR3 DNA sequence: TGTGCCATCCGGGGGGACCAAGAGACCCAGTACTTC.